This TCR beta chain originates from a study of graft-versus-host responses after intestinal transplantation. Overall study context: Once they had received anti-thymocyte globulin induction, all recipients took tacrolimus and steroids for approximately 3 years. Regarding the study as a whole: Recipient bone marrow held GvH clones, some seen earlier in ileum or blood.

CDR1 is SGHKS, CDR2 YYEKEE, per germline (reference sequence). Germline trimming cut 2 bases from V and 6 bases from J; bases unmatched to any gene: 11. The CDR3 runs to 16 residues. Clones were read by immunoSEQ multiplex PCR, and TCRdb kept only the in-frame ones, dropping some. Among 95,000 to 130,000 clones listed, 90% were seen once. Concerning this clone: Its antigen is as yet unknown.

The sequencing here drew on unstimulated CD4+ T cells sorted from spleen or lymph node cells, taken before intestinal transplant. The chain combines TRBV5-5 with TRBJ2-1; 7 positions match TRBD2. The receptor comes from a human donor who received an intestinal transplant. CDR3 loop: CASSLVLGRGGNEQFF. Here the CDR3 DNA reads TGTGCCAGCAGCTTAGTTTTGGGGCGCGGGGGCAATGAGCAGTTCTTC.